These T cell receptor beta chains were read from a single sample in a study of T-cell memory formation after mild COVID-19. Each CDR3 protein gets one entry after TCRdb re-called the 5' RACE reads with MiXCR. The sample lists roughly 600,000 distinct CDR3 sequences, over 15% occurring once. The sample comprised PBMCs or a T cell subset sorted from them (not recorded which). These TCRs come from an adult woman who had mild COVID-19 (a few samples of this study predate the infection). Cell type and time point are not known. Each CDR3 is given with its conserved first and last residue. Fields, in order: clone size, J gene, D gene, CDR3 length, V gene, CDR3 protein, CDR3 DNA. The D gene is left open where the match is weak. Clone size is shown for a subset of rows, as once, few, many or a class of expanded clone.

abundance: .; j_gene: TRBJ2-4; d_gene: .; len: 17; v_gene: TRBV12-3/TRBV12-4; CDR3aa: CASTPGGSGIAKNIQYF; CDR3nt: TGTGCCAGCACCCCCGGGGGTAGCGGAATAGCCAAAAACATTCAGTACTTC
abundance: .; j_gene: TRBJ1-1; d_gene: .; len: 13; v_gene: TRBV27; CDR3aa: CASSLRAGSEAFF; CDR3nt: TGTGCCAGCAGTCTAAGGGCAGGGTCTGAAGCTTTCTTT
abundance: few; j_gene: TRBJ2-3; d_gene: .; len: 16; v_gene: TRBV7-9; CDR3aa: CASSLKGRGPTDTQYF; CDR3nt: TGTGCCAGCAGCTTAAAGGGCCGGGGCCCCACAGATACGCAGTATTTT
abundance: .; j_gene: TRBJ2-2; d_gene: .; len: 16; v_gene: TRBV11-2; CDR3aa: CASSFTSGAVTGELFF; CDR3nt: TGTGCCAGCAGCTTCACATCAGGGGCGGTCACCGGGGAGCTGTTTTTT
abundance: few; j_gene: TRBJ2-3; d_gene: .; len: 14; v_gene: TRBV12-3/TRBV12-4; CDR3aa: CASSLGTGPDTQYF; CDR3nt: TGTGCCAGCAGTTTGGGGACGGGCCCAGATACGCAGTATTTT
abundance: once; j_gene: TRBJ1-2; d_gene: .; len: 13; v_gene: TRBV25-1; CDR3aa: CASSEAGTAGYTF; CDR3nt: TGTGCCAGCAGTGAAGCCGGGACTGCAGGCTACACCTTC
abundance: few; j_gene: TRBJ2-1; d_gene: TRBD2; len: 17; v_gene: TRBV7-6; CDR3aa: CASSLAILAGATNEQFF; CDR3nt: TGTGCCAGCAGCTTAGCCATACTAGCGGGAGCGACCAATGAGCAGTTCTTC
abundance: .; j_gene: TRBJ2-3; d_gene: TRBD2; len: 15; v_gene: TRBV18; CDR3aa: CASSSGLVYTDTQYF; CDR3nt: TGTGCCAGCTCATCGGGACTAGTATACACAGATACGCAGTATTTT
abundance: few; j_gene: TRBJ2-7; d_gene: TRBD2; len: 20; v_gene: TRBV5-6; CDR3aa: CASSPTQGQEREQSSYEQYF; CDR3nt: TGTGCCAGCAGCCCGACTCAGGGGCAAGAGCGGGAGCAGAGTTCCTACGAGCAGTACTTC
abundance: .; j_gene: TRBJ1-4; d_gene: .; len: 11; v_gene: TRBV14; CDR3aa: CASSPGVKLFF; CDR3nt: TGTGCCAGCAGCCCCGGAGTAAAACTGTTTTTT
abundance: few; j_gene: TRBJ2-1; d_gene: TRBD2; len: 16; v_gene: TRBV4-3; CDR3aa: CASSQAGTSVYNEQFF; CDR3nt: TGCGCCAGCAGCCAAGCCGGGACTAGCGTGTACAATGAGCAGTTCTTC
abundance: few; j_gene: TRBJ2-3; d_gene: TRBD2; len: 17; v_gene: TRBV6-5; CDR3aa: CASSYTLAERSTDTQYF; CDR3nt: TGTGCCAGCAGTTACACCCTAGCGGAGCGTAGCACAGATACGCAGTATTTT
abundance: .; j_gene: TRBJ2-1; d_gene: .; len: 15; v_gene: TRBV12-3/TRBV12-4; CDR3aa: CASSLRGLWGDEQFF; CDR3nt: TGTGCCAGCAGTTTGAGGGGACTCTGGGGGGATGAGCAGTTCTTC
abundance: few; j_gene: TRBJ2-7; d_gene: TRBD2; len: 14; v_gene: TRBV10-3; CDR3aa: CAISDGTSTYEQYF; CDR3nt: TGTGCCATCAGCGACGGGACTAGCACCTACGAGCAGTACTTC
abundance: .; j_gene: TRBJ1-1; d_gene: .; len: 15; v_gene: TRBV2; CDR3aa: CASSEFRTENTEAFF; CDR3nt: TGTGCCAGCAGTGAATTTAGGACAGAGAACACTGAAGCTTTCTTT
abundance: many; j_gene: TRBJ2-1; d_gene: .; len: 11; v_gene: TRBV7-2; CDR3aa: CASSLLDEQFF; CDR3nt: TGTGCCAGCAGCTTACTAGATGAGCAGTTCTTC
abundance: .; j_gene: TRBJ2-1; d_gene: TRBD1; len: 14; v_gene: TRBV7-6; CDR3aa: CASSPQDRVDEQFF; CDR3nt: TGTGCCAGCAGCCCTCAGGACAGGGTCGATGAGCAGTTCTTC
abundance: .; j_gene: TRBJ2-1; d_gene: TRBD2; len: 15; v_gene: TRBV7-9; CDR3aa: CASTSQAGDYNEQFF; CDR3nt: TGTGCCAGCACCTCACAGGCGGGAGACTACAATGAGCAGTTCTTC
abundance: many; j_gene: TRBJ2-4; d_gene: .; len: 13; v_gene: TRBV12-3/TRBV12-4; CDR3aa: CASSLGGGNIQYF; CDR3nt: TGTGCCAGCAGTTTAGGAGGGGGGAACATTCAGTACTTC
abundance: few; j_gene: TRBJ2-5; d_gene: .; len: 11; v_gene: TRBV20-1; CDR3aa: CSARTGETQYF; CDR3nt: TGCAGTGCTAGGACGGGAGAGACCCAGTACTTC
abundance: many; j_gene: TRBJ2-7; d_gene: TRBD2; len: 15; v_gene: TRBV24-1; CDR3aa: CATSVLAGAFYEQYF; CDR3nt: TGTGCCACCAGTGTTCTAGCGGGGGCCTTCTACGAGCAGTACTTC
abundance: .; j_gene: TRBJ2-3; d_gene: .; len: 19; v_gene: TRBV6-6; CDR3aa: CASSYSSPAVYTSTDTQYF; CDR3nt: TGTGCCAGCAGTTACTCGAGTCCAGCGGTTTATACCAGCACAGATACGCAGTATTTT
abundance: .; j_gene: TRBJ2-3; d_gene: TRBD2; len: 16; v_gene: TRBV6-5; CDR3aa: CASSYLSSGRGDTQYF; CDR3nt: TGTGCCAGCAGTTACTTAAGTAGCGGGAGGGGAGATACGCAGTATTTT
abundance: few; j_gene: TRBJ2-3; d_gene: .; len: 15; v_gene: TRBV3-1; CDR3aa: CASSHWDVGPDTQYF; CDR3nt: TGTGCCAGCAGCCATTGGGACGTCGGCCCAGATACGCAGTATTTT
abundance: .; j_gene: TRBJ2-1; d_gene: TRBD2; len: 14; v_gene: TRBV15; CDR3aa: CATSREGRAGEQFF; CDR3nt: TGTGCCACCAGCAGAGAAGGGAGGGCGGGTGAGCAGTTCTTC
abundance: few; j_gene: TRBJ2-1; d_gene: .; len: 10; v_gene: TRBV11-2; CDR3aa: CASSSDEQFF; CDR3nt: TGTGCCAGCAGCTCCGATGAGCAGTTCTTC
abundance: .; j_gene: TRBJ1-1; d_gene: TRBD1; len: 15; v_gene: TRBV18; CDR3aa: CASSPPTGGKTEAFF; CDR3nt: TGTGCCAGCTCACCACCGACAGGGGGTAAAACTGAAGCTTTCTTT
abundance: many; j_gene: TRBJ2-1; d_gene: TRBD2; len: 13; v_gene: TRBV5-1; CDR3aa: CASSSLGTSEQFF; CDR3nt: TGCGCCAGCAGCTCCCTCGGGACTAGTGAGCAGTTCTTC
abundance: .; j_gene: TRBJ2-1; d_gene: .; len: 13; v_gene: TRBV7-6; CDR3aa: CASSLKGGDEQFF; CDR3nt: TGTGCCAGCAGCTTAAAGGGGGGCGATGAGCAGTTCTTC
abundance: once; j_gene: TRBJ2-7; d_gene: .; len: 19; v_gene: TRBV6-6; CDR3aa: CASSATGARLARSSYEQYF; CDR3nt: TGTGCCAGCAGTGCCACAGGGGCGAGACTAGCCCGGAGCTCCTACGAGCAGTACTTC
abundance: .; j_gene: TRBJ2-5; d_gene: .; len: 14; v_gene: TRBV29-1; CDR3aa: CSVERGTYQETQYF; CDR3nt: TGCAGCGTTGAACGCGGGACCTACCAAGAGACCCAGTACTTC
abundance: many; j_gene: TRBJ2-7; d_gene: .; len: 12; v_gene: TRBV7-9; CDR3aa: CASSFPTGEQYF; CDR3nt: TGTGCCAGCAGCTTCCCAACAGGGGAGCAGTACTTC
abundance: many; j_gene: TRBJ2-1; d_gene: .; len: 12; v_gene: TRBV12-3/TRBV12-4; CDR3aa: CASSRDYNEQFF; CDR3nt: TGTGCCAGCAGCCGGGACTACAATGAGCAGTTCTTC
abundance: .; j_gene: TRBJ2-7; d_gene: .; len: 15; v_gene: TRBV12-3/TRBV12-4; CDR3aa: CASSPAGLASYEQYF; CDR3nt: TGTGCCAGCAGTCCGGCCGGATTGGCTTCCTACGAGCAGTACTTC
abundance: .; j_gene: TRBJ2-5; d_gene: TRBD1; len: 14; v_gene: TRBV2; CDR3aa: CASSDGQVQETQYF; CDR3nt: TGTGCCAGCAGTGATGGACAGGTCCAAGAGACCCAGTACTTC
abundance: few; j_gene: TRBJ1-2; d_gene: .; len: 12; v_gene: TRBV12-3/TRBV12-4; CDR3aa: CASSSTGLRYTF; CDR3nt: TGTGCCAGCAGTTCCACAGGGTTGCGCTACACCTTC
abundance: few; j_gene: TRBJ2-4; d_gene: .; len: 17; v_gene: TRBV20-1; CDR3aa: CSARVGAEFWAKNIQYF; CDR3nt: TGCAGTGCTAGAGTAGGGGCGGAATTTTGGGCCAAAAACATTCAGTACTTC
abundance: few; j_gene: TRBJ2-5; d_gene: .; len: 14; v_gene: TRBV4-3; CDR3aa: CASSPKPPYETQYF; CDR3nt: TGCGCCAGCAGCCCCAAGCCCCCTTATGAGACCCAGTACTTC
abundance: .; j_gene: TRBJ1-1; d_gene: .; len: 15; v_gene: TRBV5-1; CDR3aa: CASSLALNSNTEAFF; CDR3nt: TGCGCCAGCAGCTTGGCCCTGAACTCGAACACTGAAGCTTTCTTT
abundance: few; j_gene: TRBJ2-7; d_gene: TRBD1; len: 13; v_gene: TRBV5-6; CDR3aa: CASSSGQIYEQYF; CDR3nt: TGTGCCAGCAGCTCGGGACAGATCTACGAGCAGTACTTC
abundance: few; j_gene: TRBJ1-2; d_gene: .; len: 12; v_gene: TRBV20-1; CDR3aa: CSARRPPEGYTF; CDR3nt: TGCAGTGCTCGTAGACCCCCCGAGGGCTACACCTTC